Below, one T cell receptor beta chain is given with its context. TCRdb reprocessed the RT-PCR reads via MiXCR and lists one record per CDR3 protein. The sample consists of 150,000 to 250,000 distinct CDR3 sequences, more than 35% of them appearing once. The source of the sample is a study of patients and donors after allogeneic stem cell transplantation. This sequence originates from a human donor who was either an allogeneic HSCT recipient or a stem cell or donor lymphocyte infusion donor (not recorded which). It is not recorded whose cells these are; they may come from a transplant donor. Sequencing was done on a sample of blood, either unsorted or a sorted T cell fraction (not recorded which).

CDR3 nucleotide sequence: TGTGCCAGCAGCTCTGCGGACAGGTTGGATCAGCCCCAGCATTTT. It translates to CASSSADRLDQPQHF. The V and J genes are TRBV6-6 and TRBJ1-5, with 7 nucleotides matching TRBD1. This CDR3 spans 15 amino acids. Trimming cost V 6 bases and J 5 bases; bases outside gene matches: 10. The germline V gene has CDR1 MNHNY and CDR2 SVGAGI (reference sequence).